The clone carrying this TCR beta chain has more than one count but fewer than ten. The target antigen is unknown. This specimen comes from a study of beta chain features in type 1 diabetes. General study points: Among patients, naive, central memory and Treg TCRB repertoires appeared more similar than among healthy donors.

The V and J ends lost 3 bases and 5 bases, in that order; junction bases with no gene match: 4. CDR1 is SGHRS and CDR2 is YFSETQ in the germline V gene. CDR3 length: 16 amino acids. Reverse transcription of all isolated RNA meant that expressed TCRB transcripts were sequenced. Libraries were prepared by immunoSEQ multiplex PCR; TCRdb keeps only in-frame clonotypes and omits some of them. The data contain 900,000 or so clones, roughly 15% of them seen just once; the ten biggest clones take up around 0.02%. This sequence was found in a woman aged 18 to 35 in good health. Sequenced input: naive CD4+ T cells from blood. The chain has TRBV5-1 and TRBJ2-2; 13 nucleotides align to TRBD2. CDR3 in DNA: TGCGCCAGCAGCTCCCGGACTAGCGGGAGAACCGGGGAGCTGTTTTTT. It specifies CASSSRTSGRTGELFF.